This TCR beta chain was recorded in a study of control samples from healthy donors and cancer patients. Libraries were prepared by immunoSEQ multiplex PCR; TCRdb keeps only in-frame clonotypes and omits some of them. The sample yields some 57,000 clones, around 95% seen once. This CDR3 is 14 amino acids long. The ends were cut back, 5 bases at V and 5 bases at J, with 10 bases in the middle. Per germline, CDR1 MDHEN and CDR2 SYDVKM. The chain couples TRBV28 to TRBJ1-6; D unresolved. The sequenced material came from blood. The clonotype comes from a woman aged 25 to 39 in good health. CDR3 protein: CASSLVLDNSPLHF. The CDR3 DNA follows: TGTGCCAGCAGTCTCGTCTTGGATAATTCACCCCTCCACTTT.